What follows are 26 T cell receptor beta chains derived from one specimen sequenced in a study of identical twins. From the 5' RACE reads, TCRdb called clonotypes with MiXCR, one entry per CDR3 protein. The repertoire holds some 570,000 distinct CDR3 sequences, with around 22% as singletons. These sequences were also reported in another study, on yellow fever vaccine responses in identical twins.

Sample: CD4+ T cells sorted from blood. Every receptor here comes from a woman aged 18-29 years in good health.

This clonotype was counted only a few times. This chain joins TRBV5-6 and TRBJ2-3; perhaps D is TRBD1 or TRBD2 (5 bases each). The germline V and J ends were trimmed by 2 bases and 0 bases, with 13 bases remaining between them. Germline CDR1 is SGHDT and CDR2 is YYEEEE. The CDR3 contains 16 residues. CDR3 nucleotides: TGTGCCAGCAGCTTATATGGGGGAGTGAGCACAGATACGCAGTATTTT. Translated: CASSLYGGVSTDTQYF.

The chain combines TRBV2 with TRBJ1-4; the D is unclear. The CDR3 length is 15 residues. The V gene lost 3 bases and the J gene lost 0 bases, with 8 bases spanning the gap. Germline V gene sequence: CDR1 SNHLY, CDR2 FYNNEI. CDR3 loop: CASSDGVATNEKLFF. The CDR3 DNA is TGTGCCAGCAGTGATGGGGTTGCAACTAATGAAAAACTGTTTTTT. Full variable domain (remainder filled in from reference TRBV2 and TRBJ1-4): EPEVTQTPSHQVTQMGQEVILRCVPISNHLYFYWYRQILGQKVEFLVSFYNNEISEKSEIFDDQFSVERPDGSNFTLKIRSTKLEDSAMYFCASSDGVATNEKLFFGSGTQLSVL.

The chain is built from TRBV2 and TRBJ1-3, with 8 bases aligning to TRBD1. Germline loops: CDR1 SNHLY, CDR2 FYNNEI. V lost 4 bases, J lost 7 bases, and 9 bases stayed unmatched. CDR3 size: 15 residues. CDR3 loop: CASSAGQGSWNTIYF. The CDR3 DNA follows: TGTGCCAGCAGTGCTGGACAGGGAAGTTGGAACACCATATATTTT. Full variable domain (remainder filled in from reference TRBV2 and TRBJ1-3): EPEVTQTPSHQVTQMGQEVILRCVPISNHLYFYWYRQILGQKVEFLVSFYNNEISEKSEIFDDQFSVERPDGSNFTLKIRSTKLEDSAMYFCASSAGQGSWNTIYFGEGSWLTVV.

V and J are TRBV5-1 and TRBJ2-1; 7 nucleotides align to TRBD2. Germline CDR1 SGHRS, CDR2 YFSETQ. V was pared by 4 bases and J by 4 bases, with 8 bases of the junction left unmatched. The CDR3 is 15 amino acids. Here the CDR3 DNA reads TGCGCCAGCAGCACCTCTAGCGGTGCGTACAATGAGCAGTTCTTC. Translation gives CASSTSSGAYNEQFF.

V usage is TRBV6-5 and J usage is TRBJ2-7, with a possible D match to TRBD1 (5 bases). V was cut by 2 bases and J by 5 bases, with 13 bases left in between. The CDR3 sequence is 14 residues long. Per the germline V gene, CDR1 is MNHEY and CDR2 is SVGAGI. The CDR3 reads CASSYGRGGDEQYF. The CDR3 DNA reads as TGTGCCAGCAGTTACGGTAGGGGTGGGGACGAGCAGTACTTC.

This clonotype has more than one count but fewer than ten. This chain joins TRBV20-1 and TRBJ2-3, with D maybe TRBD1 (5 bases). Trimming stripped 0 bases from V and 6 bases from J, with 16 bases between. The CDR3 is 15 residues long. CDR1 and CDR2 from the germline V gene are DFQATT and SNEGSKA (reference sequence). In nucleotides, the CDR3 is TGCAGTGCTAGAGATTTGGGGCGAAGGGTGGATACGCAGTATTTT. Translated, it gives CSARDLGRRVDTQYF.

This clonotype has more than one count but fewer than ten. DNA for the CDR3: TGTGCCAGCAGCGCCCGACAGGGATACAATGAGCAGTTCTTC. Encoded protein: CASSARQGYNEQFF. This chain joins TRBV9 and TRBJ2-1, with 7 bases fitting TRBD1. Trimming at V came to 3 bases and at J to 4 bases, leaving 4 bases not matched to a gene. The CDR3 is 14 residues long. The germline gives CDR1 SGDLS, CDR2 YYNGEE.

This clonotype turned up a few times. The rearrangement uses TRBV20-1 and TRBJ2-2, with D unresolved. The CDR3 consists of 18 residues. Germline V gene sequence: CDR1 DFQATT, CDR2 SNEGSKA (reference sequence). The V end lost 6 bases, the J end lost 0 bases, and 23 bases lay between the germline ends. Here the CDR3 reads CSAHLGGRRTTNTGELFF. CDR3 sequence (DNA): TGCAGTGCCCACCTCGGTGGACGGCGTACTACGAACACCGGGGAGCTGTTTTTT.

This clonotype was counted between two and nine times. The chain recombines TRBV10-3 with TRBJ2-1, with D hard to call. V was clipped by 2 bases and J by 4 bases, with 3 bases between them. CDR1 and CDR2 from the germline V gene are ENHRY and SYGVKD. The CDR3 covers 12 residues. The CDR3 loop is CAISEGYNEQFF. The CDR3 DNA is TGTGCCATCAGTGAGGGATACAATGAGCAGTTCTTC.

This clonotype was detected only a few times. Here the CDR3 DNA reads TGCGCCAGCAGCCAAGTTTGGCGCGCTAGCGGGAGATCGAATGAGCAGTTCTTC. Translated, it gives CASSQVWRASGRSNEQFF. This chain uses TRBV4-1 with TRBJ2-1, with 10 positions matching TRBD2. V lost 1 base and J lost 7; bases outside the gene matches: 13. Germline V CDR1 and CDR2: MGHRA, YSYEKL. The CDR3 totals 18 residues.

CDR3 bases: TGTGCCAGCAGCTTAGATCGGGGGGGAGATGAGCAGTTCTTC. Translated, it gives CASSLDRGGDEQFF. The chain has TRBV11-3 and TRBJ2-1, with 8 bases matching TRBD2. Trimming took 0 bases from V and 8 from J; bases not matched to a gene: 3. The CDR3 length is 14 residues. Germline V gene sequence: CDR1 SGHNT, CDR2 YENEEA.

The rearrangement links TRBV20-1 to TRBJ2-1; 13 bases fit TRBD2. The V segment lost 0 bases and the J segment 7 bases; nucleotides outside the gene matches: 3. This CDR3 is built from 15 residues. The germline V gene has CDR1 DFQATT and CDR2 SNEGSKA (reference sequence). CDR3 bases: TGCAGTGCTAGAGATGAACTAGCGGGAGGGAATGAGCAGTTCTTC. Its translation: CSARDELAGGNEQFF.

This clonotype has just a few counts. The rearrangement joins TRBV11-2 to TRBJ2-7; 15 bases are a match to TRBD2. V lost 5 bases and J lost 6; bases outside the gene matches: 14. Per germline, CDR1 SGHAT and CDR2 FQNNGV. The CDR3 sequence is 18 residues long. This CDR3 reads CASSPPGLAGGLFSEQYF. The CDR3 DNA sequence: TGTGCCAGCAGCCCACCGGGACTAGCGGGAGGCCTTTTCTCCGAGCAGTACTTC.

This clonotype was seen only a few times. The V gene is TRBV2, the J gene TRBJ1-1; 7 nucleotides match TRBD1. V dropped 4 bases and J dropped 6; count of bases not matched to a gene: 8. The V gene's germline CDR1 is SNHLY and CDR2 FYNNEI. CDR3 length: 14 residues. The CDR3 region is CASSGSGQGAEAFF. The CDR3 nucleotides are TGTGCCAGCAGTGGCTCAGGGCAGGGGGCTGAAGCTTTCTTT.

The chain has TRBV10-2 and TRBJ1-2, with unresolved D. The germline CDR1 and CDR2 sequences are WSHSY and SAAADI. This CDR3 is built from 13 residues. Trimming removed 6 bases from V and 0 bases from J, with 8 bases in between. The CDR3 DNA is TGCGCCAGCAGAGGCAGAGCTAACTATGGCTACACCTTC. Protein: CASRGRANYGYTF.

The chain is built from TRBV12-3 or TRBV12-4 and TRBJ1-2; unclear D gene. The CDR3 runs 12 residues. The V gene lost 8 bases and the J gene lost 3 bases, with 10 bases spanning the gap. CDR3 sequence: CASAGPDYGYTF. DNA of the CDR3: TGTGCCAGCGCTGGCCCAGACTATGGCTACACCTTC.

V usage is TRBV5-1 and J usage is TRBJ2-1, with no clear D. Trimming took 5 bases from V and 7 from J, leaving 16 bases between them. This CDR3 is built from 14 residues. Per germline, CDR1 SGHRS and CDR2 YFSETQ. In DNA form, the CDR3 reads TGCGCCAGCAGATCCGGCGGTGTTTGGAATGAGCAGTTCTTC. Protein: CASRSGGVWNEQFF.

The gene calls are TRBV29-1 and TRBJ1-3; weak D call: TRBD1 (5 bases). The CDR3 runs to 15 residues. Germline values: CDR1 SQVTM, CDR2 ANQGSEA. Trimming left V 7 bases short and J 4 bases short, with 20 bases between. CDR3 nucleotide sequence: TGCAGCGCCGAGGTGACAGCAGACCAAGGAAACACCATATATTTT. Translation: CSAEVTADQGNTIYF.

The chain uses TRBV20-1 and TRBJ2-1; TRBD2 aligns across 7 bases. The CDR3 has 13 residues. Germline loops: CDR1 DFQATT, CDR2 SNEGSKA (reference sequence). V was clipped by 7 bases and J by 2 bases; unmatched bases: 5. As DNA, the CDR3 is TGCAGTGGTTGGGGAGGGGCCTACAATGAGCAGTTCTTC. Translating it yields CSGWGGAYNEQFF.

This clonotype was counted a few times. The gene calls are TRBV29-1 and TRBJ1-5, with D maybe TRBD1 (5 bases). There are 13 residues in the CDR3. Per the germline V gene, CDR1 is SQVTM and CDR2 is ANQGSEA. Trimming shortened V by 5 bases and J by 6 bases, and 14 bases separated the two germline ends. CDR3 in amino acids: CSVWDEDGQPQHF. DNA of the CDR3: TGCAGCGTTTGGGACGAAGACGGTCAGCCCCAGCATTTT. The variable domain in full, with the rest retrieved from reference TRBV29-1 and TRBJ1-5, is SAVISQKPSRDICQRGTSLTIQCQVDSQVTMMFWYRQQPGQSLTLIATANQGSEATYESGFVIDKFPISRPNLTFSTLTVSNMSPEDSSIYLCSVWDEDGQPQHFGDGTRLSIL.

This clonotype appeared a few times. V and J are TRBV5-1 and TRBJ2-1; 7 nucleotides align to TRBD2. This CDR3 spans 14 amino acids. Germline V lookup: CDR1 SGHRS, CDR2 YFSETQ. With V trimmed by 4 bases and J by 6 bases, 7 bases remained unmatched. The CDR3 here is CASSVGRVVNEQFF. The CDR3 DNA sequence: TGCGCCAGCAGCGTGGGGAGGGTAGTCAATGAGCAGTTCTTC. The entire variable domain, with the rest obtained from reference TRBV5-1 and TRBJ2-1, is as follows: KAGVTQTPRYLIKTRGQQVTLSCSPISGHRSVSWYQQTPGQGLQFLFEYFSETQRNKGNFPGRFSGRQFSNSRSEMNVSTLELGDSALYLCASSVGRVVNEQFFGPGTRLTVL.

A few counts support this clonotype. The rearrangement joins TRBV20-1 to TRBJ2-1; D remains unclear. The V gene's germline CDR1 is DFQATT and CDR2 SNEGSKA (reference sequence). Trimming took 0 bases from V and 7 from J, leaving 10 bases between them. This CDR3 is 13 amino acids long. CDR3 in amino acids: CSARDPRGNEQFF. The CDR3 DNA sequence: TGCAGTGCTAGAGATCCCCGTGGAAATGAGCAGTTCTTC.

The V gene is TRBV27, the J gene TRBJ2-7; TRBD2 aligns across 8 bases. Germline lookup yields CDR1 MNHEY and CDR2 SMNVEV (reference sequence). Trimming at V came to 5 bases and at J to 4 bases, leaving 16 bases not matched to a gene. The CDR3 is 17 residues long. In DNA form, the CDR3 reads TGTGCCAGCAGTCCCGGGACTAGTATTCTCCGAGCTTACGAGCAGTACTTC. This codes for CASSPGTSILRAYEQYF.

This clonotype was recorded a few times. V is TRBV29-1 and J is TRBJ2-1; TRBD2 agrees at 15 bases. The CDR3 is 18 residues long. Germline V lookup: CDR1 SQVTM, CDR2 ANQGSEA. V shed 3 bases, J shed 7 bases, and the junction held 13 bases outside the gene matches. Written as DNA, the CDR3 is TGCAGCGTTGAGAGGGCCACGGGACTAGCGGGAGGTTTGAATGAGCAGTTCTTC. The encoded protein is CSVERATGLAGGLNEQFF.

The V and J genes are TRBV5-1 and TRBJ1-5; D may be TRBD1 (5 bases). V shed 0 bases and J shed 0 bases, with 10 bases lying between them. Germline CDR1 reads SGHRS; CDR2 reads YFSETQ. The CDR3 is 16 amino acids. CDR3 sequence: CASSLGGGNSNQPQHF. CDR3 sequence (DNA): TGCGCCAGCAGCTTGGGCGGGGGAAATAGCAATCAGCCCCAGCATTTT.

This clonotype was picked up a small number of times. The chain uses TRBV11-2 and TRBJ2-1; 10 positions match TRBD2. CDR1 SGHAT and CDR2 FQNNGV come from the germline V gene. V shed 2 bases and J 8 bases; nucleotides not matched to a gene: 6. The CDR3 spans 15 residues. The CDR3 DNA follows: TGTGCCAGCAGCTTACAGACTAGCGGGCTCGATGAGCAGTTCTTC. Translated, it gives CASSLQTSGLDEQFF. Full variable domain (missing parts from reference TRBV11-2 and TRBJ2-1): EAGVAQSPRYKIIEKRQSVAFWCNPISGHATLYWYQQILGQGPKLLIQFQNNGVVDDSQLPKDRFSAERLKGVDSTLKIQPAKLEDSAVYLCASSLQTSGLDEQFFGPGTRLTVL.